Listed below are T cell receptor beta chains from one sample, sequenced in a study of cytomegalovirus exposure and HLA in healthy donors. Some clones are missing from TCRdb's copy, which holds only in-frame ones; the method was immunoSEQ multiplex PCR. The table lists more than 250,000 clones, roughly 90% of them singletons, with approximately 1.1% in the top ten. The specimen sequenced was PBMCs. These receptors all come from a woman aged 25 to 45 in good health and CMV-seropositive. Each CDR3 is given with its conserved first and last residue. Fields, in order: clone size, D gene, J gene, V gene, CDR3 DNA, CDR3 protein. A D gene is named only where the DNA matches it firmly. Rows may omit the clone size; those that give it use once, few, many or a size class.

NA | TRBD1 | TRBJ2-3 | TRBV5-4 | TGTGCCAGCAGTACAGACAGGGCAGATACGCAGTATTTT | CASSTDRADTQYF
once | TRBD1 | TRBJ2-7 | TRBV7-8 | TGTGCCAGCAGCCCCGCGGGCGGACAGGGGCGCTACGAGCAGTACTTC | CASSPAGGQGRYEQYF
NA | NA | TRBJ1-6 | TRBV4-3 | TGCGCCAGCAGCCAAGGACAGATCCGATCACCCCTCCACTTT | CASSQGQIRSPLHF
NA | NA | TRBJ1-1 | TRBV18 | TGTGCCAGCTCACCGGTCTCCAAGATGAACACTGAAGCTTTCTTT | CASSPVSKMNTEAFF
few | NA | TRBJ2-7 | TRBV9 | TGTGCCAGCAGCGGACGGTACTCCTACGAGCAGTACTTC | CASSGRYSYEQYF
NA | NA | TRBJ1-2 | TRBV11-2 | TGTGCCAGCAGCTTAGAATTGGCCGGGGGCAGAGCCAAATATGGCTACACCTTC | CASSLELAGGRAKYGYTF
NA | NA | TRBJ1-5 | TRBV19 | TGTGCCAGTAGTAAAACAAGAAATCAGCCCCAGCATTTT | CASSKTRNQPQHF
NA | NA | TRBJ1-5 | TRBV28 | TGTGCCAGCAGTTTTCAGGGACGTCAGCCCCAGCATTTT | CASSFQGRQPQHF
NA | TRBD1 | TRBJ2-5 | TRBV10-3 | TGTGCCATCAGTGTGGGACAGGGAGGAGAGACCCAGTACTTC | CAISVGQGGETQYF
NA | NA | TRBJ2-7 | TRBV20-1 | TGCAGTGCTAGCAACGAGCAGTACTTC | CSASNEQYF
NA | TRBD1 | TRBJ2-1 | TRBV5-5 | TGTGCCAGCAGCTCCCGACAGGGGTCCTACAATGAGCAGTTCTTC | CASSSRQGSYNEQFF
NA | TRBD2 | TRBJ2-1 | TRBV5-6 | TGTGCCAGCAGCAAAGGACTAGCGGAAAACAATGAGCAGTTCTTC | CASSKGLAENNEQFF
NA | NA | TRBJ2-7 | TRBV13 | TGTGCCAGCAGCCCCGGAGAGGGCCTGACCTACGAGCAGTACTTC | CASSPGEGLTYEQYF
NA | NA | TRBJ2-2 | TRBV6-5 | TGTGCCAGCAGGCAGGGAGGCACCGGGGAGCTGTTTTTT | CASRQGGTGELFF
NA | NA | TRBJ2-1 | TRBV15 | TGTGCCACCAGCATTCTTTGGGTTCGGGGGAATGAGCAGTTCTTC | CATSILWVRGNEQFF
NA | NA | TRBJ2-6 | TRBV7-2 | TGTGCCAGCATCGGACAGTCTGGGGCCAACGTCCTGACTTTC | CASIGQSGANVLTF
NA | NA | TRBJ1-2 | TRBV5-4 | TGTGCCATTTCGACTGAGAACTATGGCTACACCTTC | CAISTENYGYTF
once | NA | TRBJ1-5 | TRBV28 | TGTGCCAGCAGTTTATCGGGGAGACAGCCCCAGCATTTT | CASSLSGRQPQHF
NA | NA | TRBJ2-7 | TRBV11-1 | TGTGCCAGCAGGGGAACTTGGGACAACTCCTACGAGCAGTACTTC | CASRGTWDNSYEQYF
NA | NA | TRBJ1-4 | TRBV20-1 | TGCAGTGCTAGAGCCGGGGCAAAACTGTTTTTT | CSARAGAKLFF
NA | NA | TRBJ1-1 | TRBV9 | TGTGCCAGCAGCGTAGTGGCAGGGGTTGAGGCTGAAGCTTTCTTT | CASSVVAGVEAEAFF
NA | NA | TRBJ2-7 | TRBV6-5 | TGTGCCAGCAACCCAGTCAGGGGAATTCGCTACGAGCAGTACTTC | CASNPVRGIRYEQYF
NA | NA | TRBJ2-1 | TRBV6-5 | TGTGCCAGCCGAACGGGGGCCCCTGTAGTGAATGAGCAGTTCTTC | CASRTGAPVVNEQFF
NA | NA | TRBJ1-1 | TRBV7-8 | TGTGCCAGCAGCTCGAATTCCTGGGGACGCCGGAACACTGAAGCTTTCTTT | CASSSNSWGRRNTEAFF
NA | NA | TRBJ2-7 | TRBV18 | TGTGCCAGCTCACCGTCGCGACACTCTGACGAGCAGTACTTC | CASSPSRHSDEQYF
NA | NA | TRBJ2-2 | TRBV5-1 | TGCGCCAGCAGCTTGGGCGGGAACACCGGGGAGCTGTTTTTT | CASSLGGNTGELFF
NA | NA | TRBJ2-3 | TRBV25-1 | TGTGCCAGCACCCAATCGGCAGGGAGCACAGATACGCAGTATTTT | CASTQSAGSTDTQYF
once | NA | TRBJ2-1 | TRBV28 | TGTGCCAGCAGTCTTCAGGTTTACAATGAGCAGTTCTTC | CASSLQVYNEQFF
NA | TRBD2 | TRBJ2-2 | TRBV4-2 | TGTGCCAGCTCACTAGCGGGGGGGAACACCGGGGAGCTGTTTTTT | CASSLAGGNTGELFF
NA | NA | TRBJ2-5 | TRBV6-5 | TGTGCCAGCAGCCCCCGGAGGGATTTGGGGACCCAGTACTTC | CASSPRRDLGTQYF
NA | NA | TRBJ2-3 | TRBV14 | TGTGCCAGCAGCCCAAACTCGGGGATAGGCACAGATACGCAGTATTTT | CASSPNSGIGTDTQYF
NA | NA | TRBJ1-1 | TRBV7-6 | TGTGCCAGCAGCCTATACCCGGGACAGAACACTGAAGCTTTCTTT | CASSLYPGQNTEAFF
NA | NA | TRBJ1-5 | TRBV9 | TGTGCCAGCAGCGTAGGTGGGGGTGATGGCAATCAGCCCCAGCATTTT | CASSVGGGDGNQPQHF
NA | NA | TRBJ2-7 | TRBV30 | TGTGCCTGGAGTGTATCAAGGCTCCTTAACTCCTACGAGCAGTACTTC | CAWSVSRLLNSYEQYF